These 20 T cell receptor beta chains were all obtained from the same sample, sequenced in a study of blood T cell repertoires in COVID-19. Profiled with immunoSEQ multiplex PCR; TCRdb holds only in-frame clones, not every one. The sample holds about 330,000 clones, approximately 89% seen once. Sequencing was done on a sample of PBMCs or T cells enriched from blood (not recorded which). The receptors shown here come from a woman aged 25 to 39 who had recovered from COVID-19.

V gene TRBV6-1 combines with J gene TRBJ1-1; tentative D call: TRBD1 (6 bases). This CDR3 contains 14 residues. The V end lost 2 bases, the J end lost 3 bases, and 10 bases lay between the germline ends. Germline assignment: CDR1 MNHNS and CDR2 SASEGT. DNA of the CDR3: TGTGCCAGCAGTGAATTGGCAGGGGACACTGAAGCTTTCTTT. It codes for CASSELAGDTEAFF.

The rearrangement joins TRBV4-2 to TRBJ2-7, with 8 bases lining up with TRBD1. V lost 2 bases to trimming and J lost 5 bases; unmatched junction nucleotides: 11. Germline CDR1 reads LGHNA; CDR2 reads YNFKEQ. The CDR3 has 16 amino acids. The chain's CDR3 is CASSQRDRSPYDEQYF. The CDR3, as DNA: TGTGCCAGCAGCCAAAGGGACAGGAGCCCCTACGACGAGCAGTACTTC.

The CDR3 is CASSEYGASYTF. In DNA, the CDR3 is TGTGCCAGCAGTGAATATGGGGCGTCATACACCTTC. This chain uses TRBV25-1 with TRBJ1-2; perhaps TRBD1 as D (5 bases). V was pared by 0 bases and J by 11 bases, with 10 bases between. The germline V gene has CDR1 MGHDK and CDR2 SYGVNS. The CDR3 totals 12 residues.

The CDR3 is CATSDPKAGDTEAFF. The DNA of the CDR3 is TGTGCCACCAGTGATCCCAAAGCAGGGGACACTGAAGCTTTCTTT. V gene TRBV24-1 combines with J gene TRBJ1-1; D may be TRBD1 (6 bases). Per germline, CDR1 KGHDR and CDR2 SFDVKD. The CDR3 covers 15 residues. V gave up 3 bases and J gave up 3 bases, with 13 bases separating them.

The V call is TRBV5-1, the J call TRBJ1-3, with D tentatively TRBD1 (5 bases). Trimming left V 0 bases short and J 4 bases short, with 5 bases between. Germline CDR1 reads SGHRS; CDR2 reads YFSETQ. The CDR3 is made up of 13 amino acids. The CDR3 sequence: CASSLGGGNTIYF. The DNA of the CDR3 is TGCGCCAGCAGCTTGGGGGGCGGAAACACCATATATTTT.

This sequence joins TRBV5-1 and TRBJ2-3; a weak D match, TRBD2 (5 bases). The V gene lost 0 bases and the J gene lost 6 bases, with 11 bases spanning the gap. Germline CDR1 SGHRS, CDR2 YFSETQ. The CDR3 spans 14 residues. CDR3 protein: CASSLEREFDTQYF. The CDR3 DNA reads TGCGCCAGCAGCTTGGAGAGGGAATTCGATACGCAGTATTTT.

CDR3 nucleotide sequence: TGTGCCAGCTCACCACCGGGACGGACAGGGCTTGAAGCTTTCTTT. This encodes CASSPPGRTGLEAFF. The rearrangement links TRBV18 to TRBJ1-1; TRBD1 agrees at 8 bases. The ends lost 0 bases at V and 7 bases at J; junction bases unmatched: 7. Germline V lookup: CDR1 KGHSH, CDR2 LQKENI. The CDR3 runs to 15 residues.

This clone appeared a single time. The chain links TRBV28 to TRBJ1-1, with D uncertain. The V and J ends lost 2 bases and 10 bases respectively, with 11 bases between them. Per germline, CDR1 MDHEN and CDR2 SYDVKM. The CDR3 spans 12 residues. CDR3 coding DNA: TGTGCCAGCAGTTTAGTAACGCGCGGAGCTTTCTTT. It is translated as CASSLVTRGAFF.

The CDR3 region has the DNA TGTGCCAGCAGCCCCGGGTCTGGAAACACCATATATTTT. As protein: CASSPGSGNTIYF. The chain combines TRBV3-1 (or the pseudogene TRBV3-2) with TRBJ1-3, with D hard to call. Germline assignment: CDR1 LGHDT and CDR2 YNNKEL (reference sequence). Trimming removed 4 bases at V and 1 base at J, with 5 bases between. The length of the CDR3 is 13 residues.

The genes are TRBV9 and TRBJ2-7; possibly TRBD1 for D (5 bases). Germline V lookup: CDR1 SGDLS, CDR2 YYNGEE. V shed 2 bases and J shed 5 bases, with 14 bases lying between them. CDR3 length: 14 residues. Here the CDR3 DNA reads TGTGCCAGCAGCGTCGAAAGGGGAAACCACGAGCAGTACTTC. Amino acids: CASSVERGNHEQYF.

The genes are TRBV19 and TRBJ2-1; 9 nucleotides match TRBD1. Germline CDR1 is LNHDA and CDR2 is SQIVND (reference sequence). This CDR3 has 14 residues. V lost 7 bases to trimming and J lost 11 bases; unmatched junction nucleotides: 12. CDR3 in DNA: TGTGCCAGTACCGATCGGGACAGGGCCGCGCAGCAGTTCTTC. Protein product: CASTDRDRAAQQFF.

The chain combines TRBV9 with TRBJ1-1, with D possibly TRBD1 on 5 matching bases. Germline CDR1 and CDR2: SGDLS and YYNGEE. The CDR3 extends over 13 amino acids. Trimming took 6 bases from V and 5 from J, leaving 14 bases between them. CDR3 sequence (DNA): TGTGCCAGCACCGGGGGGTCGGGGACTGAAGCTTTCTTT. It specifies CASTGGSGTEAFF.

This chain connects TRBV20-1 to TRBJ1-2; D not certain. The germline V gene encodes CDR1 DFQATT and CDR2 SNEGSKA (reference sequence). Trimming took off 8 bases at V and 10 bases at J, with 17 bases between the two ends. There are 11 residues in the CDR3. The CDR3 reads CSTASLGDYTF. The CDR3 DNA reads TGCAGTACCGCCTCGCTGGGCGACTACACCTTC.

This clone was seen only once. This chain links TRBV28 with TRBJ1-2; D possibly corresponds to TRBD1 (6 bases). The CDR3 runs to 15 residues. Germline V gives CDR1 MDHEN, CDR2 SYDVKM. The V end lost 2 bases, the J end lost 3 bases, and 13 bases lay between the germline ends. CDR3 sequence reads: CASSLSGQSYYGYTF. The CDR3 DNA reads as TGTGCCAGCAGTTTAAGCGGACAGTCCTACTATGGCTACACCTTC.

The chain combines TRBV7-2 with TRBJ2-3, with D possibly TRBD1 on 6 matching bases. Germline assignment: CDR1 SGHTA and CDR2 FQGNSA. Deletions cut 5 bases from V and 3 bases from J, with 9 bases between. This CDR3 is built from 13 residues. CDR3 protein: CASSPDRTDTQYF. In DNA form, the CDR3 reads TGTGCCAGCAGCCCCGACAGGACAGATACGCAGTATTTT.

The chain is built from TRBV7-2 and TRBJ2-3, with 7 bases that match TRBD2. The CDR3 has 15 residues. Germline-derived CDR1 and CDR2 are SGHTA and FQGNSA. The junction had 2 bases not matched to a gene; V was cut back by 0 bases and J by 2 bases. The CDR3 loop is CASSLAAGDTDTQYF. CDR3 in DNA: TGTGCCAGCAGCTTAGCGGCGGGGGACACAGATACGCAGTATTTT.

The chain employs TRBV30 and TRBJ2-6, with 8 positions matching TRBD1. Germline V CDR1 and CDR2: GTSNPN, SVGIG (reference sequence). This CDR3 spans 16 amino acids. Trimming removed 1 base from V and 3 bases from J; junction bases left unmatched: 5. CDR3 DNA: TGTGCCTGGAGTGGCCGGACAGGGTTTGGGGCCAACGTCCTGACTTTC. Encoded protein: CAWSGRTGFGANVLTF.

This chain links TRBV7-2 with TRBJ1-2; tentatively, D is TRBD1 (5 bases). V gave up 1 base and J gave up 0 bases, with 6 bases separating them. CDR3 length: 14 residues. Germline loops: CDR1 SGHTA, CDR2 FQGNSA. CDR3 bases: TGTGCCAGCAGCTTAGGGACAACTAACTATGGCTACACCTTC. Translation gives CASSLGTTNYGYTF.

The V gene is TRBV7-2, the J gene TRBJ1-5, with TRBD1 matching 8 bases. The V segment lost 5 bases and the J segment 4 bases; nucleotides outside the gene matches: 4. CDR3 length: 14 residues. Germline CDR1 and CDR2: SGHTA and FQGNSA. The chain's CDR3 is CASSRTGLNQPQHF. CDR3 DNA: TGTGCCAGCAGCCGGACAGGGCTAAATCAGCCCCAGCATTTT.

This clone appeared once. This sequence joins TRBV10-3 and TRBJ2-1, with D maybe TRBD1 (7 bases). Deletions cut 3 bases from V and 7 bases from J, with 10 bases between. The germline gives CDR1 ENHRY, CDR2 SYGVKD. The length of the CDR3 is 13 residues. The CDR3 spells CAISDRGENEQFF. The DNA of the CDR3 is TGTGCCATCAGTGACAGGGGGGAAAATGAGCAGTTCTTC.